This TCR beta chain was profiled in a study of control samples from healthy donors and cancer patients. The table came from immunoSEQ multiplex PCR; TCRdb's copy has only in-frame clones and leaves some out. The table records about 220,000 clones, roughly 94% of them present only once. Between the trimmed V and J ends, which lost 7 bases and 0 bases, there was a span of 13 bases. Germline values: CDR1 MDHEN, CDR2 SYDVKM. The CDR3 runs 16 residues. What was sequenced was blood. The sequence was collected from a man aged 50-59 years in good health. The chain has TRBV28 and TRBJ2-6, with D perhaps assigned TRBD1 or TRBD2 (5 bases each). The DNA for the CDR3 is TGTGCCAGCACTAGGGACCCGAGCTCTGGGGCCAACGTCCTGACTTTC. Its translation: CASTRDPSSGANVLTF. Supplemented by reference TRBV28 and TRBJ2-6, the full variable domain reads DVKVTQSSRYLVKRTGEKVFLECVQDMDHENMFWYRQDPGLGLRLIYFSYDVKMKEKGDIPEGYSVSREKKERFSLILESASTNQTSMYLCASTRDPSSGANVLTFGAGSRLTVL.